This is a list of T cell receptor beta chains from one sample in a study of shared clonotypes between healthy human individuals. Produced via immunoSEQ multiplex PCR; TCRdb's table is partial and in-frame only. The table has about 490,000 clones, less than 80% seen once. The sample taken for sequencing was PBMCs. The receptors originated from a woman aged 40 to 49 in good health. Some clones in this sample may be carry-over from other donors' samples. The CDR3 runs from the conserved cysteine through the conserved F or W. A D gene is named only where the DNA matches it firmly. Some rows have no size entry. The others give once, few or many, or a class for an expanded clone.

j_call: TRBJ2-7; d_call: NA; v_call: TRBV4-3; clone_size: NA; cdr3_aa: CASSQDFGLREQYF; cdr3_nt: TGCGCCAGCAGCCAAGATTTCGGTCTTCGCGAGCAGTACTTC
j_call: TRBJ1-6; d_call: NA; v_call: TRBV11-2; clone_size: NA; cdr3_aa: CASSLVAENSPLHF; cdr3_nt: TGTGCCAGCAGCTTAGTAGCGGAAAATTCACCCCTCCACTTT
j_call: TRBJ1-3; d_call: NA; v_call: TRBV6-5; clone_size: NA; cdr3_aa: CASSIGNTIYF; cdr3_nt: TGTGCCAGCAGTATTGGAAACACCATATATTTT
j_call: TRBJ2-1; d_call: NA; v_call: TRBV11-1; clone_size: NA; cdr3_aa: CASSVLVPRTDEQFF; cdr3_nt: TGTGCCAGCAGCGTCTTAGTACCGCGCACCGATGAGCAGTTCTTC
j_call: TRBJ2-7; d_call: NA; v_call: TRBV28; clone_size: once; cdr3_aa: CASRMTAVGGYEQYF; cdr3_nt: TGTGCCAGCAGAATGACGGCAGTAGGTGGCTACGAGCAGTACTTC
j_call: TRBJ1-1; d_call: NA; v_call: TRBV7-2; clone_size: NA; cdr3_aa: CASSRRHAEAFF; cdr3_nt: TGTGCCAGCAGCAGAAGACACGCTGAAGCTTTCTTT
j_call: TRBJ2-7; d_call: TRBD1; v_call: TRBV10-3; clone_size: NA; cdr3_aa: CAISVPGQEASYEQYF; cdr3_nt: TGTGCCATCAGTGTCCCGGGACAGGAGGCATCCTACGAGCAGTACTTC
j_call: TRBJ1-4; d_call: TRBD1; v_call: TRBV27; clone_size: NA; cdr3_aa: CASSSTIGQGSEKLFF; cdr3_nt: TGTGCCAGCAGTTCCACCATCGGACAGGGGAGTGAAAAACTGTTTTTT
j_call: TRBJ2-1; d_call: TRBD2; v_call: TRBV5-4; clone_size: many; cdr3_aa: CASSFGGREEQFF; cdr3_nt: TGTGCCAGCAGCTTCGGCGGGAGGGAGGAGCAGTTCTTC
j_call: TRBJ2-1; d_call: TRBD1; v_call: TRBV6-6; clone_size: NA; cdr3_aa: CASSYGGWQGADEQFF; cdr3_nt: TGTGCCAGCAGTTACGGAGGATGGCAGGGGGCCGATGAGCAGTTCTTC
j_call: TRBJ2-1; d_call: NA; v_call: TRBV2; clone_size: NA; cdr3_aa: CASSGTSLINEQFF; cdr3_nt: TGTGCCAGCAGTGGAACTAGCCTTATCAATGAGCAGTTCTTC
j_call: TRBJ2-1; d_call: TRBD1; v_call: TRBV5-1; clone_size: few; cdr3_aa: CASSTEQGSNEQFF; cdr3_nt: TGCGCCAGCAGCACCGAACAGGGGAGTAATGAGCAGTTCTTC
j_call: TRBJ1-2; d_call: NA; v_call: TRBV5-1; clone_size: few; cdr3_aa: CASSLDTGGQGGYTF; cdr3_nt: TGCGCCAGCAGCTTGGATACGGGGGGTCAAGGTGGCTACACCTTC
j_call: TRBJ2-5; d_call: TRBD1; v_call: TRBV5-1; clone_size: NA; cdr3_aa: CASSPGGGQETQYF; cdr3_nt: TGCGCCAGCAGCCCAGGGGGTGGCCAAGAGACCCAGTACTTC
j_call: TRBJ2-1; d_call: NA; v_call: TRBV2; clone_size: NA; cdr3_aa: CASTDTSSYNEQFF; cdr3_nt: TGTGCCAGCACCGACACCAGCTCCTACAATGAGCAGTTCTTC
j_call: TRBJ1-2; d_call: NA; v_call: TRBV13; clone_size: once; cdr3_aa: CASRPPGLSNYGYTF; cdr3_nt: TGTGCCAGCAGACCGCCCGGACTCTCTAACTATGGCTACACCTTC
j_call: TRBJ2-5; d_call: NA; v_call: TRBV7-6; clone_size: NA; cdr3_aa: CASSFGVYGETQYF; cdr3_nt: TGTGCCAGCAGCTTTGGGGTTTACGGAGAGACCCAGTACTTC
j_call: TRBJ1-1; d_call: NA; v_call: TRBV6-5; clone_size: NA; cdr3_aa: CASWGRVETEAFF; cdr3_nt: TGTGCCAGCTGGGGCAGGGTAGAGACTGAAGCTTTCTTT
j_call: TRBJ2-5; d_call: NA; v_call: TRBV4-1; clone_size: many; cdr3_aa: CASGLTTAQETQYF; cdr3_nt: TGCGCCAGCGGGCTCACGACAGCACAAGAGACCCAGTACTTC
j_call: TRBJ2-7; d_call: NA; v_call: TRBV5-1; clone_size: NA; cdr3_aa: CASSLDGAPSYEQYF; cdr3_nt: TGCGCCAGCAGCTTGGACGGTGCTCCCTCCTACGAGCAGTACTTC
j_call: TRBJ1-4; d_call: NA; v_call: TRBV7-8; clone_size: NA; cdr3_aa: CASSPTGATNEKLFF; cdr3_nt: TGTGCCAGCAGCCCAACAGGAGCAACTAATGAAAAACTGTTTTTT
j_call: TRBJ1-2; d_call: TRBD1; v_call: TRBV6-6; clone_size: NA; cdr3_aa: CASSSIDRACGYTF; cdr3_nt: TGTGCCAGCAGTTCTATAGACAGGGCTTGTGGCTACACCTTC
j_call: TRBJ2-1; d_call: TRBD2; v_call: TRBV27; clone_size: NA; cdr3_aa: CASSRTSEGNEQFF; cdr3_nt: TGTGCCAGCAGTAGGACTAGTGAAGGCAATGAGCAGTTCTTC
j_call: TRBJ2-7; d_call: TRBD2; v_call: TRBV28; clone_size: NA; cdr3_aa: CASSDPGAGIYEQYF; cdr3_nt: TGTGCCAGCAGCGACCCAGGAGCGGGGATCTACGAGCAGTACTTC
j_call: TRBJ1-2; d_call: TRBD1; v_call: TRBV28; clone_size: NA; cdr3_aa: CASSLHNTGGKGYTF; cdr3_nt: TGTGCCAGCAGTCTACACAACACAGGGGGTAAGGGCTACACCTTC
j_call: TRBJ2-7; d_call: TRBD2; v_call: TRBV30; clone_size: NA; cdr3_aa: CAWSLGLAGVYEQYF; cdr3_nt: TGTGCCTGGAGTCTGGGACTAGCGGGTGTCTACGAGCAGTACTTC
j_call: TRBJ2-3; d_call: NA; v_call: TRBV30; clone_size: NA; cdr3_aa: CSWMRGRSADTQYF; cdr3_nt: TGTTCCTGGATGAGGGGGAGAAGCGCAGATACGCAGTATTTT
j_call: TRBJ1-5; d_call: NA; v_call: TRBV27; clone_size: few; cdr3_aa: CASSSTGLVQPQHF; cdr3_nt: TGTGCCAGCAGTTCCACAGGGTTGGTTCAGCCCCAGCATTTT
j_call: TRBJ2-2; d_call: NA; v_call: TRBV14; clone_size: NA; cdr3_aa: CASRGWGNTGELFF; cdr3_nt: TGTGCCAGCCGAGGATGGGGGAACACCGGGGAGCTGTTTTTT
j_call: TRBJ2-7; d_call: NA; v_call: TRBV5-1; clone_size: NA; cdr3_aa: CASSPTGGSSYEQYF; cdr3_nt: TGCGCCAGCAGCCCCACTGGCGGGTCGTCCTACGAGCAGTACTTC
j_call: TRBJ2-7; d_call: TRBD2; v_call: TRBV19; clone_size: NA; cdr3_aa: CASSIKASGRHEQYF; cdr3_nt: TGTGCCAGTAGTATAAAAGCAAGCGGGAGGCACGAGCAGTACTTC
j_call: TRBJ2-5; d_call: NA; v_call: TRBV6-1; clone_size: few; cdr3_aa: CASSEGTKLYQETQYF; cdr3_nt: TGTGCCAGCAGTGAAGGGACGAAATTGTACCAAGAGACCCAGTACTTC
j_call: TRBJ2-1; d_call: NA; v_call: TRBV6-6; clone_size: NA; cdr3_aa: CASETSSQPPTGEQFF; cdr3_nt: TGTGCCAGCGAAACTAGCTCACAACCCCCGACGGGTGAGCAGTTCTTC
j_call: TRBJ1-1; d_call: TRBD1; v_call: TRBV6-1; clone_size: many; cdr3_aa: CASSEQEDRATEAFF; cdr3_nt: TGTGCCAGCAGTGAACAGGAAGACAGGGCGACTGAAGCTTTCTTT
j_call: TRBJ1-1; d_call: NA; v_call: TRBV2; clone_size: many; cdr3_aa: CASSELGVERNTEAFF; cdr3_nt: TGTGCCAGCAGTGAATTAGGGGTAGAGAGGAACACTGAAGCTTTCTTT
j_call: TRBJ1-2; d_call: NA; v_call: TRBV5-4; clone_size: NA; cdr3_aa: CASSFGDVRYGYTF; cdr3_nt: TGTGCCAGCAGCTTTGGGGACGTCCGCTATGGCTACACCTTC
j_call: TRBJ1-1; d_call: NA; v_call: TRBV7-9; clone_size: NA; cdr3_aa: CASSRPPVRGRGTEAFF; cdr3_nt: TGTGCCAGCAGCCGCCCCCCCGTTAGGGGGAGGGGCACTGAAGCTTTCTTT
j_call: TRBJ2-5; d_call: NA; v_call: TRBV7-9; clone_size: NA; cdr3_aa: CASSFWGQGTQYF; cdr3_nt: TGTGCCAGCAGCTTTTGGGGACAAGGGACCCAGTACTTC
j_call: TRBJ2-1; d_call: NA; v_call: TRBV11-2; clone_size: NA; cdr3_aa: CASSLVGLNEQFF; cdr3_nt: TGTGCCAGCAGCTTAGTCGGTCTAAATGAGCAGTTCTTC
j_call: TRBJ1-1; d_call: NA; v_call: TRBV27; clone_size: few; cdr3_aa: CASRISPYRETTEAFF; cdr3_nt: TGTGCCAGCAGAATCTCCCCTTACAGGGAGACCACTGAAGCTTTCTTT
j_call: TRBJ2-7; d_call: NA; v_call: TRBV7-2; clone_size: NA; cdr3_aa: CASSTGFYEQYF; cdr3_nt: TGTGCCAGCAGCACAGGGTTTTACGAGCAGTACTTC
j_call: TRBJ1-5; d_call: NA; v_call: TRBV19; clone_size: NA; cdr3_aa: CAVQGSNQPQHF; cdr3_nt: TGTGCCGTACAGGGTAGCAATCAGCCCCAGCATTTT
j_call: TRBJ2-1; d_call: NA; v_call: TRBV7-6; clone_size: NA; cdr3_aa: CASSFADNEQFF; cdr3_nt: TGTGCCAGCAGCTTTGCAGATAATGAGCAGTTCTTC
j_call: TRBJ1-2; d_call: NA; v_call: TRBV9; clone_size: NA; cdr3_aa: CASSVGGANYGYTF; cdr3_nt: TGTGCCAGCAGCGTAGGAGGAGCTAACTATGGCTACACCTTC
j_call: TRBJ2-3; d_call: TRBD2; v_call: TRBV19; clone_size: NA; cdr3_aa: CASSAGLGRGTDTQYF; cdr3_nt: TGTGCCAGTAGTGCGGGTCTGGGGAGGGGCACAGATACGCAGTATTTT